This TCR beta chain emerged from a study of T cell responses to AZD1222 COVID-19 vaccine. Profiling relied on immunoSEQ multiplex PCR, and the TCRdb table lists in-frame clones only, not all of them. The data hold some 70,000 clones, with 65% to 85% observed a single time. CDR3 length equals 16 residues. CDR1 and CDR2 (germline): SGHNT, YYREEE (reference sequence). Deletions cut 4 bases from V and 7 bases from J, with 23 bases between. Findings of the study overall: After the peak T cell response, and only then, were repertoires sampled.

Turning to this clone: Its antigen is unknown.

The rearrangement links TRBV5-4 to TRBJ1-2; a weak D match, TRBD1 (6 bases). This sequence originates from an adult in good health. Source: peripheral blood, taken on day 0 of AZD1222 vaccination. CDR3 in amino acids: CASSAAGTQGSGGYTF. As DNA, the CDR3 is TGTGCCAGCAGCGCAGCCGGGACACAAGGGTCTGGTGGCTACACCTTC.